This T cell receptor (beta chain) was found in a study of T cell responses to AZD1222 COVID-19 vaccine. Findings of the study overall: Baseline seropositivity characterized only six or seven AZD1222 recipients. Most donors were white British and more were female, and clonal diversity was possibly underestimated.

CDR3 length: 15 residues. Looked up from germline, CDR1 is MNHEY and CDR2 is SVGAGI. V lost 5 bases, J lost 4 bases, and 8 bases stayed unmatched. About this clone: Its antigen remains unidentified.

Sequencing used immunoSEQ multiplex PCR; TCRdb keeps in-frame clones, though not all of them. This table has 150,000 to 200,000 clones, approximately 86% appearing once. This material consisted of peripheral blood, taken 28 days after the second AZD1222 dose. This rearrangement joins TRBV6-5 to TRBJ1-1; 9 nucleotides agree with TRBD1. The receptor's source is an adult who received the AZD1222 COVID-19 vaccine. Here the CDR3 reads CASSRQGGGSTEAFF. The CDR3 DNA follows: TGTGCCAGCAGTAGACAGGGGGGAGGGAGCACTGAAGCTTTCTTT.